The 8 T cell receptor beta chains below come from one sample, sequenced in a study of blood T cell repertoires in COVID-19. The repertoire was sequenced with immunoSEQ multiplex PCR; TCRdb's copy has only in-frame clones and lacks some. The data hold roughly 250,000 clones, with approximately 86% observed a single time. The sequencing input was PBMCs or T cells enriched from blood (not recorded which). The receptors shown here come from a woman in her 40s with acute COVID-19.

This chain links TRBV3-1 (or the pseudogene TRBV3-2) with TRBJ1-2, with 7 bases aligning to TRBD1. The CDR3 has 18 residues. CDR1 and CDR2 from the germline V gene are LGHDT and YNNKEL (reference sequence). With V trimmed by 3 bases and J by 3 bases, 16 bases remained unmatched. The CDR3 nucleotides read TGTGCCAGCAGCCAGGGAGAGGCCGACAGGGATCCTGACTATGGCTACACCTTC. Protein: CASSQGEADRDPDYGYTF.

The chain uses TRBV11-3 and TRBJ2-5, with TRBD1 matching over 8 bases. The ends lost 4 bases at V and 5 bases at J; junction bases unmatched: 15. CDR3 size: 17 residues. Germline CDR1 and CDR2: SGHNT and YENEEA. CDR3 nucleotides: TGTGCCAGCAGCTCTCCCAGGGGGGACAGGAATGATGAGACCCAGTACTTC. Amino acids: CASSSPRGDRNDETQYF.

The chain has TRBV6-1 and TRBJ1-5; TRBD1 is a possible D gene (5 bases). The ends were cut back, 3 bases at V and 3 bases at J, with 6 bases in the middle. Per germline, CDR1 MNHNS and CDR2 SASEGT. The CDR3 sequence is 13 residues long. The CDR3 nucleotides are TGTGCCAGCAGTGACAGGGCCAATCAGCCCCAGCATTTT. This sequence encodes CASSDRANQPQHF.

The CDR3 bases are TGTGCCAGCAGCAATGTCACAGGGGCCGCGGGCTTGAGCTCCTATAATTCACCCCTCCACTTT. Protein product: CASSNVTGAAGLSSYNSPLHF. This chain connects TRBV21-1 to TRBJ1-6; TRBD1 was called by the table and not checked on the DNA. TRBV21-1 is deemed a pseudogene. This CDR3 has 21 amino acids.

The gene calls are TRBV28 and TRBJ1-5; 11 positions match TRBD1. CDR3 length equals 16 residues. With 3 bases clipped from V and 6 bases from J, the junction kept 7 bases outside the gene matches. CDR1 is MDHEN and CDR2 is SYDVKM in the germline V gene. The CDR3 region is CASSFQWTGGFQPQHF. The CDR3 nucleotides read TGTGCCAGCAGTTTCCAGTGGACAGGGGGCTTTCAGCCCCAGCATTTT.

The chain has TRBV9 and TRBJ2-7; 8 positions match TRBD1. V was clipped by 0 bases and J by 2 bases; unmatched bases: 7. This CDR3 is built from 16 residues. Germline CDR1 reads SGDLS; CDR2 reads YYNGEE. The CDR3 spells CASSVGGGTGTYEQYF. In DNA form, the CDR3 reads TGTGCCAGCAGCGTAGGAGGAGGGACAGGAACCTACGAGCAGTACTTC.

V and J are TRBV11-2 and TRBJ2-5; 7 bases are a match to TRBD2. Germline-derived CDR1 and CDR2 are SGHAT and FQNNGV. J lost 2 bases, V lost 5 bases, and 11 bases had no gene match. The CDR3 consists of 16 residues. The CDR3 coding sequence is TGTGCCAGCAGCCCCTCTGGGCTAGCGGTACAAGAGACCCAGTACTTC. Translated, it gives CASSPSGLAVQETQYF.

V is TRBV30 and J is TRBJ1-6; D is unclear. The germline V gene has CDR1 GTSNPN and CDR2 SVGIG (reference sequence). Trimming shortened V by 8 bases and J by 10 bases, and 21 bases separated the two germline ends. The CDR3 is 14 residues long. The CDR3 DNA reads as TGTGCCGCGGGCGGGCTCAATTCAGGCTCACCCCTCCACTTT. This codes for CAAGGLNSGSPLHF.